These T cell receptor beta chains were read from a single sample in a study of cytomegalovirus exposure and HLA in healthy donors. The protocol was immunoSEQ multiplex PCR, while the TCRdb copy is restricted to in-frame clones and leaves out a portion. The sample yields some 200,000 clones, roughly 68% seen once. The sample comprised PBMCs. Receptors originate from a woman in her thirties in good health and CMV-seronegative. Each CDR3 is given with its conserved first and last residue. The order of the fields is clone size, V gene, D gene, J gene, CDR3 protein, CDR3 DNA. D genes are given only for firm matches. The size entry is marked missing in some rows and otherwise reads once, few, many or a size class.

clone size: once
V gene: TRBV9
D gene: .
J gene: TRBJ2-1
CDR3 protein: CASNPQGGGGEQFF
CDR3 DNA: TGTGCCAGCAATCCCCAAGGCGGGGGCGGTGAGCAGTTCTTC

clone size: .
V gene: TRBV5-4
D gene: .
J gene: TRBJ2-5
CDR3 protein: CASSLAGFDETQYF
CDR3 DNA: TGTGCCAGCAGCTTGGCAGGGTTCGATGAGACCCAGTACTTC

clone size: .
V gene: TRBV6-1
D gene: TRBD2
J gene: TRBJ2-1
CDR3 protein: CASKASGGSNEQFF
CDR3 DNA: TGTGCCAGCAAGGCTAGCGGGGGATCCAATGAGCAGTTCTTC

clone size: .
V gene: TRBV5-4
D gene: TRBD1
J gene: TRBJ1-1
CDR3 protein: CASRGAPDRQKNTEAFF
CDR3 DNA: TGTGCCAGCAGAGGGGCCCCGGACAGGCAGAAGAACACTGAAGCTTTCTTT

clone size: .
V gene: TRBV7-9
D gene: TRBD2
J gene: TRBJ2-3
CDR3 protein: CASSLGWGLAGSTDTQYF
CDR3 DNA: TGTGCCAGCAGCTTAGGATGGGGACTAGCGGGGAGCACAGATACGCAGTATTTT

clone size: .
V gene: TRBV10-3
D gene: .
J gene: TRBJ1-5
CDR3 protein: CAISESAGRLNQPQHF
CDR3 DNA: TGTGCCATCAGTGAGTCCGCAGGTAGACTAAATCAGCCCCAGCATTTT

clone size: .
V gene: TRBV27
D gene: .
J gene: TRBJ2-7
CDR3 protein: CASSLSGGRPYEQYF
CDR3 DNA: TGTGCCAGCAGTTTATCTGGGGGCCGTCCCTACGAGCAGTACTTC

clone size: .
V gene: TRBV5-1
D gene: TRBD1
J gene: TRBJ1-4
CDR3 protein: CASSLGQGATNEKLFF
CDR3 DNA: TGCGCCAGCAGCCTGGGGCAGGGGGCGACTAATGAAAAACTGTTTTTT

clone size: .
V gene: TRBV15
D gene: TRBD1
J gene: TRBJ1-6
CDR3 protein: CATSRQGNSPLHF
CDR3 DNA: TGTGCCACCAGCCGACAGGGAAATTCACCCCTCCACTTT

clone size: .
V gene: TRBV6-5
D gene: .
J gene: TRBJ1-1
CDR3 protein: CASKGLWGHRPEAFF
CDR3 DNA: TGTGCCAGCAAGGGCTTATGGGGCCACCGCCCTGAAGCTTTCTTT

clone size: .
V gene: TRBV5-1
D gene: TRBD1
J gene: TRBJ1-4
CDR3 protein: CASSLSGQGGEKLFF
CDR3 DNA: TGCGCCAGCAGCTTGTCAGGACAGGGTGGTGAAAAACTGTTTTTT

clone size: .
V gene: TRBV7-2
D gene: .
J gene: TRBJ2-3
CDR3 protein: CASSLASPSITDTQYF
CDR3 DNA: TGTGCCAGCAGCTTAGCGTCCCCCTCTATCACAGATACGCAGTATTTT

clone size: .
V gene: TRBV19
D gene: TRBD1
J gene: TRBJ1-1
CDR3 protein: CASSVTGGPNTEAFF
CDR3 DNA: TGTGCCAGTAGTGTTACAGGGGGTCCGAACACTGAAGCTTTCTTT

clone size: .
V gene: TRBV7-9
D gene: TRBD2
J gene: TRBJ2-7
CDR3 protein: CASSPRDYAYEQYF
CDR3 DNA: TGTGCCAGCAGCCCCCGGGACTACGCCTACGAGCAGTACTTC

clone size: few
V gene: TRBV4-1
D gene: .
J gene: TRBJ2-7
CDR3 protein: CASSQGRSGSYEQYF
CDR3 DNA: TGCGCCAGCAGCCAAGGGCGGAGCGGCTCCTACGAGCAGTACTTC

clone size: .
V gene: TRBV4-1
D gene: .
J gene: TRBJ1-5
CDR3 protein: CASSQDLLLPQHF
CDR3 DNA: TGCGCCAGCAGCCAAGATTTACTTCTGCCCCAGCATTTT

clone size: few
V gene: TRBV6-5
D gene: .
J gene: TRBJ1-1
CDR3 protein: CASSPRDTEAFF
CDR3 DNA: TGTGCCAGCAGTCCCCGGGACACTGAAGCTTTCTTT

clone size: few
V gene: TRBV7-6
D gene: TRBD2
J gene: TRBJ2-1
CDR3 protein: CASSLAMVAGVSEQFF
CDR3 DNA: TGTGCCAGCAGCTTAGCGATGGTAGCGGGGGTCTCTGAGCAGTTCTTC

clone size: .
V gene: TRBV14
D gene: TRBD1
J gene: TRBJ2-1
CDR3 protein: CASSPDRAPYNEQFF
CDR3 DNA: TGTGCCAGCAGCCCGGACAGGGCTCCCTACAATGAGCAGTTCTTC

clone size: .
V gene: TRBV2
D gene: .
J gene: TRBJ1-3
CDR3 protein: CASSNARSSGNTIYF
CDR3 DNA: TGTGCCAGCAGTAATGCACGGAGCTCTGGAAACACCATATATTTT

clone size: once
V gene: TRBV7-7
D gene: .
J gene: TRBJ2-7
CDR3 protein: CASSLGPYYEQYF
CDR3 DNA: TGTGCTAGCAGCTTAGGTCCCTACTACGAGCAGTACTTC

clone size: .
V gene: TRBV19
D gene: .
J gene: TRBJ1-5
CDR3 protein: CASSQTGSNQPQHF
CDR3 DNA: TGTGCCAGTAGCCAAACAGGGAGCAATCAGCCCCAGCATTTT

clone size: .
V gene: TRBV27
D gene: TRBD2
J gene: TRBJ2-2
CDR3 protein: CASSLSLAGEGELFF
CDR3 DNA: TGTGCCAGCAGTTTATCACTAGCGGGAGAAGGGGAGCTGTTTTTT

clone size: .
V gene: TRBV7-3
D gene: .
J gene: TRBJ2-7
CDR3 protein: CASSLGPLAGEQYF
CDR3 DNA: TGTGCCAGCAGCTTAGGCCCTTTGGCGGGAGAGCAGTACTTC

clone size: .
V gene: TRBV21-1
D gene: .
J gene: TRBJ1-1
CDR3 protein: CAIKLDRMNTEAFF
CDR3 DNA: TGTGCCATTAAGCTAGACCGCATGAACACTGAAGCTTTCTTT

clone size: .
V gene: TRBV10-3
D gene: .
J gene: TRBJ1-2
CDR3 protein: CAISESVQGNYGYTF
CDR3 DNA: TGTGCCATCAGTGAATCGGTACAGGGAAACTATGGCTACACCTTC

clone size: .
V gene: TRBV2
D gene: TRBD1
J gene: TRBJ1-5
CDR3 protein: CASSARGGPGNQPQHF
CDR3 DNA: TGTGCCAGCAGTGCCCGAGGGGGCCCGGGCAATCAGCCCCAGCATTTT

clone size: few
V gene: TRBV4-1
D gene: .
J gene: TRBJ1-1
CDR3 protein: CASSQKQASNTEAFF
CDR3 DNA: TGCGCCAGCAGCCAAAAACAGGCCTCGAACACTGAAGCTTTCTTT

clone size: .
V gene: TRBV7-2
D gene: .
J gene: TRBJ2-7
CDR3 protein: CASSLRTGVISGEQYF
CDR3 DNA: TGTGCCAGCAGCTTAAGGACGGGAGTAATTTCGGGGGAGCAGTACTTC

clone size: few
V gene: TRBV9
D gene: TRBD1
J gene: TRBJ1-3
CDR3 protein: CASSAPRIDLDRGGNTIYF
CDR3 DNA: TGTGCCAGCAGCGCACCCCGAATAGACCTAGACAGGGGTGGAAACACCATATATTTT

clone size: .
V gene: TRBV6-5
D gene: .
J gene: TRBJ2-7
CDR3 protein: CASGYGYAQNYEQYF
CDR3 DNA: TGTGCCAGCGGTTACGGTTATGCCCAGAACTACGAGCAGTACTTC